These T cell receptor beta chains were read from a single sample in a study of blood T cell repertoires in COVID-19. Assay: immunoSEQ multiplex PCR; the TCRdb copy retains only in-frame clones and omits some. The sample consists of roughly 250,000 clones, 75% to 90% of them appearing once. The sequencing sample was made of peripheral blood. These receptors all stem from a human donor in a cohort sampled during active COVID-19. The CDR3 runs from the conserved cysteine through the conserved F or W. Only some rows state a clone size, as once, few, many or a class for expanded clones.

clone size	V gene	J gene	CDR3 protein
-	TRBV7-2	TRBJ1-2	CASSQGTGAWGGYTF
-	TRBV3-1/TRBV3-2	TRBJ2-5	CASSQRQGISETQYF
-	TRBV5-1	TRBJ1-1	CASSADWNTEAFF
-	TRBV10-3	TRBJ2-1	CAISGRLAGAGNEQFF
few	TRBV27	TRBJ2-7	CASSLDDGYEQYF
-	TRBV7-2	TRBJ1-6	CASSSSPGTSNSMVHF
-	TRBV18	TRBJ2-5	CASSPPGGRQETQYF
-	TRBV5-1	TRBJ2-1	CASSSNYWEGDTNEQFF
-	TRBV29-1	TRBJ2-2	CSVSGTSVGGELFF
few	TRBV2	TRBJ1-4	CASRSGGLSEKLFF
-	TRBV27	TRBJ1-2	CASSHTDREGGYTF
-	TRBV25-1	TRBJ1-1	CASSFLSNTEAFF
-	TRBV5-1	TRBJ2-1	CASSLGLASSYNEQFF
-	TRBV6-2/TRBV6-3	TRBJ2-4	CASSYVGQLAKNIQYF
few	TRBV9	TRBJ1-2	CASSGGVGYTF
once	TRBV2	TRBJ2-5	CASSEGTGDSETQYF
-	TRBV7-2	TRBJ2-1	CASSLVSWTSGSNEQFF
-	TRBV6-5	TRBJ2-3	CASRTSGQNTDTQYF
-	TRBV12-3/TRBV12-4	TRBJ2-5	CASSFSNVETQYF
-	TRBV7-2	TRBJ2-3	CASTISGVSTDTQYF
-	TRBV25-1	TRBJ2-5	CASSLGASGLARETQYF
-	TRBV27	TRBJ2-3	CASSLNSLVRDTQYF
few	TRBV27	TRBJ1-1	CASCKSAVLTGTDKAFF
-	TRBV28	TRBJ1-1	CASNPGGLKSFF
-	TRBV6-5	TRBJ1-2	CASTERGLVYGYTF
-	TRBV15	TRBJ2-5	CATSRGVETQYF
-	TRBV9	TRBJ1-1	CASSVVGGGTEAFF
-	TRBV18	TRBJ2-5	CASSPWTSGRETQYF
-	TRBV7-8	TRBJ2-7	CASIRGRGQVPHEQYF
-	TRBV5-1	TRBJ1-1	CASSLDTGRTEAFF
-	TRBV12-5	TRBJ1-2	CASGDRLKDGYTF
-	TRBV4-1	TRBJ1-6	CASSPDWRTVDNSPLHF
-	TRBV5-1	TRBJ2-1	CASSHVGTGTYNEQFF
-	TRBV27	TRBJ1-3	CASSLWDDRVASGNTIYF
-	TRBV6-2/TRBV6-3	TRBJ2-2	CASSYAAGGPPGELFF
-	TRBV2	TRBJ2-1	CASSDLAGEQFF